This T cell receptor (beta chain) is from a study of tumour-infiltrating T cells in Burkitt lymphoma (dated by TCRdb to 2019 to 2021). In the study overall: The Burkitt lymphoma cohort included around 83 patients and covered every epidemiological subtype of the disease. When TCR repertoire data were correlated with clinical outcome, productive clonality turned out to predict both overall and progression-free survival, independent of established prognosticators, age at diagnosis among them.

This clone has just a few counts. Its antigen remains unidentified. No base quality information exists; no much larger clone differs at one position. Libraries were constructed by the immunoSEQ multiplex PCR assay. TCRdb took over this immuneACCESS table, retaining in-frame rearrangements with V and J assigned. Such tables are incomplete; in checked studies, under half of the missing clones stem from an unresolved V gene, and the remainder is unexplained. This sample is represented by 1,300 or so clones; around a tenth of them were singletons. The ten largest clones capture around 4.8% of the sample. Paper-wide results and their limitations: Several public clonotypes shared across numerous Burkitt lymphoma patients were found, and shared tumour neoantigen selection absent from diffuse large B-cell lymphoma was thereby suggested.

The sequencing input was tumor tissue. This TCR derives from a human donor with Burkitt lymphoma.

The encoded CDR3 is CASSKVKGNYNEQFF. The DNA sequence is given as TGTGCCAGCAGCAAAGTAAAGGGTAACTACAATGAGCAGTTCTTC. The sequence is built from TRBV21-1 and TRBJ2-1. TRBV21-1 is a documented pseudogene. Counted from cysteine to phenylalanine, this CDR3 has 15 amino acids. The entry retains the CDR3 DNA only, 45 bases that are in frame from base 1.